The text below deals with one TCR beta chain. Using immunoSEQ multiplex PCR, the repertoire was profiled, and TCRdb retains in-frame clones only, with some absent. The sample lists around 100,000 clones; around 88% were seen once. This specimen belongs to a study of control samples from healthy donors and cancer patients. The origin of this receptor is a man aged 25-40 years in good health. The sequencing sample was made of blood.

The CDR3 nucleotides read TGTGCCAGCAGTTTTAACGACAGGGCCAAAAAACTGTTTTTT. Translated: CASSFNDRAKKLFF. This rearrangement joins TRBV27 to TRBJ1-4, with 7 bases aligning to TRBD1. V shed 3 bases, J shed 9 bases, and the junction held 7 bases outside the gene matches. The CDR3 extends over 14 amino acids. Germline assignment: CDR1 MNHEY and CDR2 SMNVEV (reference sequence). Based on the CDR3 plus reference TRBV27 and TRBJ1-4, the full variable domain is EAQVTQNPRYLITVTGKKLTVTCSQNMNHEYMSWYRQDPGLGLRQIYYSMNVEVTDKGDVPEGYKVSRKEKRNFPLILESPSPNQTSLYFCASSFNDRAKKLFFGSGTQLSVL.